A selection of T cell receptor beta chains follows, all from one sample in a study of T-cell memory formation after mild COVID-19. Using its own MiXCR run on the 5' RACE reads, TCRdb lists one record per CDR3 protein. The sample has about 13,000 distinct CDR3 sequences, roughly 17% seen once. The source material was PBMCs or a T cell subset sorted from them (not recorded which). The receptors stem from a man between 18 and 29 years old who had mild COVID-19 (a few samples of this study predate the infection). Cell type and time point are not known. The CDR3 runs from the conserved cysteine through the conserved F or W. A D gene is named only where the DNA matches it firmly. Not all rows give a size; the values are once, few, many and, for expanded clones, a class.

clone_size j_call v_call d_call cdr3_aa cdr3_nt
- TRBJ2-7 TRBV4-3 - CASSRQRSSSYEQYF TGCGCCAGCAGCCGACAGAGAAGCTCCTCCTACGAGCAGTACTTC
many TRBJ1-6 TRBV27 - CASSPWGPATLHF TGTGCCAGCAGTCCCTGGGGGCCGGCTACCCTCCACTTT
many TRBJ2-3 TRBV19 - CASSIRGASTDTQYF TGTGCCAGTAGTATTCGGGGTGCTAGCACAGATACGCAGTATTTT
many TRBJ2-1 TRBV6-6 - CASSYSGSNEQFF TGTGCCAGCAGTTATTCGGGAAGCAATGAGCAGTTCTTC
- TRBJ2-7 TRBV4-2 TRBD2 CASSQEGGRPLYEQYF TGTGCCAGCAGCCAAGAGGGCGGGAGGCCCCTCTACGAGCAGTACTTC
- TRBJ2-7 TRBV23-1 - CASSQSKAYEQYF TGCGCCAGCAGTCAATCCAAAGCCTACGAGCAGTACTTC
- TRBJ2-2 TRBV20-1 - CSARAGRGELFF TGCAGTGCTAGAGCTGGAAGGGGGGAGCTGTTTTTT
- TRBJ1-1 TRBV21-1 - CASSKYWEAFF TGTGCCAGCAGCAAGTACTGGGAAGCTTTCTTT
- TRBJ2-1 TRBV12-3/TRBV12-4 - CASSLASSHEQFF TGTGCCAGCAGTTTAGCCTCTAGCCATGAGCAGTTCTTC
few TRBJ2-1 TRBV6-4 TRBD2 CASSRLAGVNEQFF TGTGCCAGCAGCCGCCTAGCGGGAGTTAATGAGCAGTTCTTC
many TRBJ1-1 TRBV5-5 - CASSLASASSLLGETEAFF TGTGCCAGCAGCTTGGCATCGGCCTCGTCACTGCTTGGGGAGACTGAAGCTTTCTTT
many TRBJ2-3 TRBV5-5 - CASSLGGPTDTQYF TGTGCCAGCAGCTTGGGGGGGCCCACAGATACGCAGTATTTT
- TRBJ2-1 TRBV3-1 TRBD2 CASSFIPGLVNNEQFF TGTGCCAGCAGCTTTATACCGGGACTAGTTAACAATGAGCAGTTCTTC
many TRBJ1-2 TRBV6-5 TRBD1 CASSPDRESYTF TGTGCCAGCAGTCCTGACAGGGAGAGCTACACCTTC
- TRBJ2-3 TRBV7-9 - CARQAIRGTDTQYF TGTGCCAGGCAGGCCATCCGAGGCACAGATACGCAGTATTTT
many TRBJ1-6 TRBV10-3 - CAISAFGSPLHF TGTGCCATCAGTGCTTTTGGTTCACCCCTCCACTTT
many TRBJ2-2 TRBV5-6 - CASSTGTGELFF TGTGCCAGCAGCACTGGAACCGGGGAGCTGTTTTTT